What follows describes a single T cell receptor beta chain. Germline-derived CDR1 and CDR2 are SGHNT and YYREEE (reference sequence). The CDR3 is 13 amino acids. Trimming stripped 3 bases from V and 4 bases from J, with 11 bases between. The sample is drawn from a study of blood T cell repertoires in COVID-19. On the study more broadly: Sites across the United States, Italy and Spain contributed samples from acute and convalescent COVID-19.

Per the original methods: Estimated nucleated cell counts came from reference gene primer amplification. Libraries were prepared by immunoSEQ multiplex PCR; TCRdb keeps only in-frame clonotypes and omits some of them. V and J calls and clone size are those listed in that table; D and trimming were worked out from the DNA. The sample lists about 220,000 clones; roughly 80% were seen once. The genes are TRBV5-4 and TRBJ2-7; D might be TRBD2 (6 bases). The TCR originated in an elderly woman with COVID-19, enrolled during active disease. The sample was peripheral blood. The CDR3 DNA reads TGTGCCAGCAGCTCCATGGCGGGGTACGAGCAGTACTTC. This codes for CASSSMAGYEQYF. Using reference TRBV5-4 and TRBJ2-7 for the parts outside the CDR3, the full variable domain is ETGVTQSPTHLIKTRGQQVTLRCSSQSGHNTVSWYQQALGQGPQFIFQYYREEENGRGNFPPRFSGLQFPNYSSELNVNALELDDSALYLCASSSMAGYEQYFGPGTRLTVT.